This T cell receptor beta chain derives from a study of shared clonotypes between healthy human individuals. Study overall: With ages of 18 to 49, the donors were a couple of women and a few men. Every donor yielded three CD4 naive, three CD4 memory, two CD8 naive and one CD8 memory plate.

Study-wide results and limits: A reduction in generation probabilities was seen for non-shared clonotypes relative to those shared by all four donors.

The CDR3 is 14 residues long. Germline V gene lookup returns CDR1 LNHDA and CDR2 SQIVND (reference sequence). Trimming shortened V by 7 bases and J by 4 bases, and 13 bases separated the two germline ends. Naivety among CD8 cells was defined by CD45RO negativity and positive CCR7 selection, thereby excluding terminally differentiated effector memory CD45RA+ cells. In regard to this clone: Its matching antigen is unknown.

Profiling relied on immunoSEQ multiplex PCR, and the TCRdb table lists in-frame clones only, not all of them. In the table there are about 2,100,000 clones, about 92% of which are singletons. The rearrangement joins TRBV19 to TRBJ2-2; no definite D call. The sequence derives from a young man in good health. Some clones in this sample may be carry-over from other donors' samples. The sequenced sample was naive CD8+ T cells from PBMCs. As DNA, the CDR3 is TGTGCCAGTAAGGGCTATCCGAGCACCGGGGAGCTGTTTTTT. Its protein is CASKGYPSTGELFF. Supplemented by reference TRBV19 and TRBJ2-2, the full variable domain reads DGGITQSPKYLFRKEGQNVTLSCEQNLNHDAMYWYRQDPGQGLRLIYYSQIVNDFQKGDIAEGYSVSREKKESFPLTVTSAQKNPTAFYLCASKGYPSTGELFFGEGSRLTVL.